Detailed here is one TCR beta chain. The data originate from a study of T cell changes during pregnancy in multiple sclerosis. The method was immunoSEQ multiplex PCR; TCRdb's version includes in-frame clones alone and lacks a portion of them. Of roughly 100,000 clones in the sample, around 90% are singletons; the top ten hold about 1.5%. Deletions cut 6 bases from V and 1 base from J, with 12 bases between. The CDR3 length is 13 residues. Per germline, CDR1 SQVTM and CDR2 ANQGSEA. The source material was peripheral blood, sampled before pregnancy. The receptor was derived from a female donor with multiple sclerosis, enrolled in a pregnancy study. The chain recombines TRBV29-1 with TRBJ2-5, with a possible D match to TRBD2 (6 bases). CDR3 amino acids: CSVRTILQETQYF. CDR3 bases: TGCAGCGTCCGGACTATACTCCAAGAGACCCAGTACTTC.